Reported below is one T cell receptor (beta chain). This sample was taken from a study of OX40 agonist ivuxolimab in advanced cancers. Study background: Dose-escalation patients' cancers were hepatocellular carcinoma, melanoma, renal cell or head and neck cancer.

The CDR3 runs 14 residues. Germline lookup yields CDR1 MNHNY and CDR2 SVGAGI (reference sequence). Trimming stripped 7 bases from V and 2 bases from J, with 15 bases between. Clones were sequenced by immunoSEQ multiplex PCR, and TCRdb holds only the in-frame ones, with some missing. This table holds 80,000 or so clones, over 70% found once. Patients were ineligible given autoimmune disease history or systemic immunosuppression. Sample: CD4+ or CD8+ T cells sorted from blood, taken in a trial of the OX40 agonist ivuxolimab. The sequence was collected from an adult with an advanced solid tumor such as melanoma, head and neck, liver or kidney cancer. The J gene is TRBJ2-7, the V gene TRBV6-6, with D perhaps TRBD1 (6 bases). The CDR3 region is CASKQTGPTYEQYF. Here the CDR3 DNA reads TGTGCCAGCAAACAGACAGGCCCGACCTACGAGCAGTACTTC.